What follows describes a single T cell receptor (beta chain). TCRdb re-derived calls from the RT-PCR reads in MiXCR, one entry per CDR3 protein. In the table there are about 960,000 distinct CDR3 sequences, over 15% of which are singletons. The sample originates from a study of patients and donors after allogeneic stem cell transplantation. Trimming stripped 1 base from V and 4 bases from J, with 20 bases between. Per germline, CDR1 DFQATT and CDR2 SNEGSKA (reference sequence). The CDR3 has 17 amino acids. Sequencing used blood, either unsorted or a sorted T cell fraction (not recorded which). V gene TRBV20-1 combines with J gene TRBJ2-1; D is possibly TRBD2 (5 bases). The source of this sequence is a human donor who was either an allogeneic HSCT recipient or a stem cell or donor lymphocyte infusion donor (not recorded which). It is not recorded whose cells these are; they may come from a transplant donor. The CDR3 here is CSARVAPSSRWYNEQFF. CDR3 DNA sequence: TGCAGTGCTAGAGTCGCCCCTTCTAGCAGGTGGTACAATGAGCAGTTCTTC.